The clone carrying this T cell receptor (beta chain) was observed at least ten times. Per the germline V gene, CDR1 is SQVTM and CDR2 is ANQGSEA. The CDR3 contains 12 residues. V dropped 7 bases and J dropped 3; count of bases not matched to a gene: 2. The data stem from a study of CD8+CD57+ T cells in acquired aplastic anemia. Study details: Isolated CD4+ and CD8+ cells, once sorted, yielded DNA averaging about 3 ug.

Profiling of TCR beta VDJ combinations and CDR3 sequences used genomic DNA as template. TCRdb processed the reads anew with MiXCR; each CDR3 protein has one entry. The sample lists about 160,000 distinct CDR3 sequences, around 40% occurring once. This chain links TRBV29-1 with TRBJ1-2; 10 bases agree with TRBD1. This TCR came from a human donor in good health. The specimen sequenced was sorted CD4+, CD8+, or CD8+CD57+ T cells (not recorded which) from PBMCs. For the CDR3, the DNA is TGCAGCGCAGGGACAGGGGACTATGGCTACACCTTC. It codes for CSAGTGDYGYTF.